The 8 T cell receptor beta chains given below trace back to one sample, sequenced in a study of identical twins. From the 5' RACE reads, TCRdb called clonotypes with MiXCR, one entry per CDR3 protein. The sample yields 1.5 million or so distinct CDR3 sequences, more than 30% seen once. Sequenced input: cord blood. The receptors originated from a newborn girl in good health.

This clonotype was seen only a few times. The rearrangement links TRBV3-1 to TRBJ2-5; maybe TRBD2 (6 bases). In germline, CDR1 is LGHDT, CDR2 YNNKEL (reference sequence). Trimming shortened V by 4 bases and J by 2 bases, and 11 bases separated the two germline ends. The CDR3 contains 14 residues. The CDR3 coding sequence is TGTGCCAGCAGCCCCGCGGGACGACAAGAGACCCAGTACTTC. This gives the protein CASSPAGRQETQYF.

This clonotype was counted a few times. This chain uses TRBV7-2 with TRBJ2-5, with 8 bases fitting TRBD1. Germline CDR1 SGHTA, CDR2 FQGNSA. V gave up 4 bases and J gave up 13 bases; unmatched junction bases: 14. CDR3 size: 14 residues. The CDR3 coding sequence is TGTGCCAGCAGCTCCGCGGGACAGGTGGGTCGACGGTACTTC. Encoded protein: CASSSAGQVGRRYF.

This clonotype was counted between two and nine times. The CDR3 DNA reads as TGCAGTGCTAGAGATAGGACAGGGGTTCAAGAGACCCAGTACTTC. This gives the protein CSARDRTGVQETQYF. This chain links TRBV20-1 with TRBJ2-5; 9 positions match TRBD1. CDR1 and CDR2 from the germline V gene are DFQATT and SNEGSKA (reference sequence). V was pared by 0 bases and J by 2 bases, with 4 bases of the junction left unmatched. The CDR3 length is 15 residues.

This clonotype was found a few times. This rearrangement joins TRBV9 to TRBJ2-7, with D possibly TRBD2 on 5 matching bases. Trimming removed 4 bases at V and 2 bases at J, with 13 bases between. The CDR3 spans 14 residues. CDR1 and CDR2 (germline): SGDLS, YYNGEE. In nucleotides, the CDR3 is TGTGCCAGCAGCTTCGGACTTCTCACCTACGAGCAGTACTTC. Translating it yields CASSFGLLTYEQYF.

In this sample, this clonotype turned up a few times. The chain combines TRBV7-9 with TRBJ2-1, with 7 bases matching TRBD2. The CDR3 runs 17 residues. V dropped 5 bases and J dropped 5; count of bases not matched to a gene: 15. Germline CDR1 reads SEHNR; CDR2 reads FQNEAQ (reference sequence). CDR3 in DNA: TGTGCCAGCAGCCGAACCGGCCATCTAGCGGTAAACAATGAGCAGTTCTTC. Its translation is CASSRTGHLAVNNEQFF.

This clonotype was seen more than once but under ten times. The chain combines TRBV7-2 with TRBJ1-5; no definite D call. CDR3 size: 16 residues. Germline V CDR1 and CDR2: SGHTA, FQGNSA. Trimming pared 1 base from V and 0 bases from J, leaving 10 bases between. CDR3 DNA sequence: TGTGCCAGCAGCTTAGGTTCAGGTTATAGCAATCAGCCCCAGCATTTT. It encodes CASSLGSGYSNQPQHF.

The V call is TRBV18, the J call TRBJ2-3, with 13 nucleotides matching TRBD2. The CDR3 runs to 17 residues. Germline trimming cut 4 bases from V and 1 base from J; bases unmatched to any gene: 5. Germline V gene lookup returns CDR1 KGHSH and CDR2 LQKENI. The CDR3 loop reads CASSHIGLAGGTDTQYF. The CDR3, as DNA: TGTGCCAGCTCACATATCGGACTAGCGGGGGGCACAGATACGCAGTATTTT.

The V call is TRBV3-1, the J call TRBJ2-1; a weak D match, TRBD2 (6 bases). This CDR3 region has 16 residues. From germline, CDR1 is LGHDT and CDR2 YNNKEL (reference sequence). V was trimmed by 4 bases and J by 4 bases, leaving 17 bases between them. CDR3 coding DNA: TGTGCCAGCAGCCCACTCCGACTAGTATTATACAATGAGCAGTTCTTC. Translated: CASSPLRLVLYNEQFF.